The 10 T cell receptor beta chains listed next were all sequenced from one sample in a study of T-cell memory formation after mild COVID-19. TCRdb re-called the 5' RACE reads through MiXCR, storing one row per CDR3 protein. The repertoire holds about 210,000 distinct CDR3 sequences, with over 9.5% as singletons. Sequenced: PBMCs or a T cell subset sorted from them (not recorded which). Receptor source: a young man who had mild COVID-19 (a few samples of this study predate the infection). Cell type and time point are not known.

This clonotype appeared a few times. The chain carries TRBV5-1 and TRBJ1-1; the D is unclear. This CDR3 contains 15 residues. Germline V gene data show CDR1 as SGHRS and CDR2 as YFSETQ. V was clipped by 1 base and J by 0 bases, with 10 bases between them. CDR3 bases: TGCGCCAGCAGCTTGATGGGATTGATGAACACTGAAGCTTTCTTT. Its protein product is CASSLMGLMNTEAFF.

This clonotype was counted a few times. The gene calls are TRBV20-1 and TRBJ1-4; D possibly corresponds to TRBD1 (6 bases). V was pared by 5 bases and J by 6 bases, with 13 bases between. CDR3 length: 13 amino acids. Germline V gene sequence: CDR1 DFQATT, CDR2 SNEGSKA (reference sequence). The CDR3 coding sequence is TGCAGTGCTCCGACAGGAGGGGATGAAAAACTGTTTTTT. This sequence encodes CSAPTGGDEKLFF.

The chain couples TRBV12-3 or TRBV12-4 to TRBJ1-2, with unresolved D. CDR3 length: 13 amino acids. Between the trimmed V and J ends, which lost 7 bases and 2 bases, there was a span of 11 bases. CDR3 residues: CASNSFRNYGYTF. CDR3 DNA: TGTGCCAGCAATAGCTTCCGGAACTATGGCTACACCTTC.

The CDR3 region has the DNA TGTGCCAGCAAGTCGTTGTCGGGACCTGGAAACACCATATATTTT. This codes for CASKSLSGPGNTIYF. The genes are TRBV2 and TRBJ1-3, with D possibly matching TRBD1 (5 bases). Germline CDR1 is SNHLY and CDR2 is FYNNEI. The CDR3 is 15 amino acids. The ends were cut back, 7 bases at V and 2 bases at J, with 15 bases in the middle.

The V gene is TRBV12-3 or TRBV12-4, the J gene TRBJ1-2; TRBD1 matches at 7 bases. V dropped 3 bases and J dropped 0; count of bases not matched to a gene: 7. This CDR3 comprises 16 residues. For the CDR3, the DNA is TGTGCCAGCAGTTTGGGGGGGGACAGCACTAACTATGGCTACACCTTC. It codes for CASSLGGDSTNYGYTF.

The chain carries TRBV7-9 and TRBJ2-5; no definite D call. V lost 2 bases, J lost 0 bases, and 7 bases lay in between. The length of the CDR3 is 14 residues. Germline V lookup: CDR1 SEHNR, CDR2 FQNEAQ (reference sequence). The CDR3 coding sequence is TGTGCCAGCAGCTTAATGACGGACCAAGAGACCCAGTACTTC. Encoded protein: CASSLMTDQETQYF.

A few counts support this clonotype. The DNA of the CDR3 is TGTGCCAGCAGCTTCCAACTAGCGGGGCAAGAGACCCAGTACTTC. Translated: CASSFQLAGQETQYF. The V and J genes are TRBV7-2 and TRBJ2-5; 10 bases are a match to TRBD2. The germline gives CDR1 SGHTA, CDR2 FQGNSA. The CDR3 runs to 15 residues. The V and J ends lost 3 bases and 2 bases, in that order; junction bases with no gene match: 3.

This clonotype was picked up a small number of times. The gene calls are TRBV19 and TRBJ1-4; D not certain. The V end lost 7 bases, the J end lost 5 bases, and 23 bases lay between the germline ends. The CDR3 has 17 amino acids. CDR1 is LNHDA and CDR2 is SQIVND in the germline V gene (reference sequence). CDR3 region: CASTPLFAAALNEKLFF. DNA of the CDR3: TGTGCCAGTACCCCTCTATTCGCGGCAGCTTTAAATGAAAAACTGTTTTTT.

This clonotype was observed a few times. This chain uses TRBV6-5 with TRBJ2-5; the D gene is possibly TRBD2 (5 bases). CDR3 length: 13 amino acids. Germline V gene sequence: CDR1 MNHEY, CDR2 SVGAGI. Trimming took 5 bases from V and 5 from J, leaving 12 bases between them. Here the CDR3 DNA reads TGTGCCAGCAGTAACGGGGTGCGCGAGACCCAGTACTTC. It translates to CASSNGVRETQYF.

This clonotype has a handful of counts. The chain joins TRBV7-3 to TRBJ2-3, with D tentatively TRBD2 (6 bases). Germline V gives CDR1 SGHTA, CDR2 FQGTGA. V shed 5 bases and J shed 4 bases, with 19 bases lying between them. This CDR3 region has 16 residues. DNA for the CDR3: TGTGCCAGCAGCCCCCACCCGGGACTGCAAGCAGATACGCAGTATTTT. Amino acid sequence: CASSPHPGLQADTQYF.